Below are 22 T cell receptor beta chains sequenced from a single sample in a study of cytomegalovirus exposure and HLA in healthy donors (dated by TCRdb to between 2016 and 2019). Libraries came from the immunoSEQ multiplex PCR assay. For the multiplex PCR, a mixture combining 60 forward primers for TCR Vbeta segments and 13 reverse primers for TCR Jbeta segments was used. In its TCRdb copy, this immuneACCESS table keeps in-frame sequences only and misses some clones. Where compared with another copy, unresolved V genes explain less than half of these, and the others have no known cause. The sample table contains tens of thousands of clones; only one count was recorded for roughly 79% of them. The leading ten clones occupy about 0.53% of the sample. Sample: PBMCs. The receptors derive from a man aged 25-45 years in good health and CMV-seronegative.

V is TRBV6-6 and J is TRBJ1-2; TRBD1 matches at 9 bases. The CDR3 runs to 15 residues. After removal of 6 bases from V and 4 bases from J, the junction contained 9 bases not matched to a gene. CDR1 is MNHNY, CDR2 SVGAGI, per germline (reference sequence). CDR3 sequence (DNA): TGTGCCAGCAGCCAAGGGACAGGGTTTGGCTATGGCTACACCTTC. It is translated as CASSQGTGFGYGYTF.

The J gene is TRBJ2-3, the V gene TRBV28; possibly TRBD1 for D (5 bases). The V and J ends lost 8 bases and 6 bases respectively, with 12 bases between them. Germline V gene sequence: CDR1 MDHEN, CDR2 SYDVKM. The CDR3 has 12 residues. CDR3: CASGAQSDTQYF. The DNA for the CDR3 is TGTGCCAGCGGGGCCCAGTCGGATACGCAGTATTTT.

The chain is built from TRBV7-6 and TRBJ2-1; the match to TRBD2 covers 11 bases. Trimming removed 0 bases from V and 3 bases from J; junction bases left unmatched: 4. The CDR3 has 17 amino acids. In germline, CDR1 is SGHVS, CDR2 FNYEAQ. DNA for the CDR3: TGTGCCAGCAGCTTAGCTCCGGGACTAGCGGTCTACAATGAGCAGTTCTTC. It specifies CASSLAPGLAVYNEQFF. Full variable domain (outside the CDR3, taken from reference TRBV7-6 and TRBJ2-1): GAGVSQSPRYKVTKRGQDVALRCDPISGHVSLYWYRQALGQGPEFLTYFNYEAQQDKSGLPNDRFSAERPEGSISTLTIQRTEQRDSAMYRCASSLAPGLAVYNEQFFGPGTRLTVL.

The chain employs TRBV7-2 and TRBJ2-5, with 11 bases aligning to TRBD2. The CDR3 is 15 amino acids. With 5 bases clipped from V and 5 bases from J, the junction kept 7 bases outside the gene matches. The germline V gene encodes CDR1 SGHTA and CDR2 FQGNSA. CDR3 sequence reads: CASSPGLAGAETQYF. CDR3 bases: TGTGCCAGCAGCCCAGGACTAGCGGGCGCTGAGACCCAGTACTTC.

V gene TRBV5-1 combines with J gene TRBJ1-1; TRBD1 agrees at 10 bases. The CDR3 has 14 residues. V was pared by 4 bases and J by 5 bases, with 5 bases of the junction left unmatched. Germline V gene sequence: CDR1 SGHRS, CDR2 YFSETQ. The CDR3 sequence: CASSEGQGTTEAFF. The DNA of the CDR3 is TGCGCCAGCAGCGAGGGACAGGGGACGACTGAAGCTTTCTTT.

J is TRBJ1-2 and V is TRBV6-1, with 10 bases lining up with TRBD1. The J segment lost 5 bases and the V segment lost 7 bases, leaving 4 bases of the junction unmatched. This CDR3 comprises 13 residues. CDR1 and CDR2 (germline): MNHNS, SASEGT. CDR3 region: CASTGQGDYGYTF. The CDR3 DNA reads TGTGCCAGCACCGGACAGGGGGATTATGGCTACACCTTC.

The chain has TRBV6-5 and TRBJ2-1; 9 nucleotides align to TRBD2. V lost 3 bases and J lost 4; bases outside the gene matches: 7. The CDR3 sequence is 16 residues long. In germline, CDR1 is MNHEY, CDR2 SVGAGI. This CDR3 is CASSYTGTSRYNEQFF. In DNA, the CDR3 is TGTGCCAGCAGTTATACCGGGACTAGCAGGTACAATGAGCAGTTCTTC.

The chain couples TRBV6-6 to TRBJ1-5, with D possibly TRBD1 on 5 matching bases. This CDR3 has 16 residues. V gave up 1 base and J gave up 6 bases, with 16 bases separating them. Germline values: CDR1 MNHNY, CDR2 SVGAGI (reference sequence). CDR3 sequence (DNA): TGTGCCAGCAGTTACTATGATGAGGGCGGGGGTCAGCCCCAGCATTTT. This encodes CASSYYDEGGGQPQHF.

The chain joins TRBV11-3 to TRBJ1-2; TRBD1 is a possible D gene (5 bases). Germline V gene sequence: CDR1 SGHNT, CDR2 YENEEA. The CDR3 is 14 amino acids. V shed 3 bases and J shed 4 bases, with 12 bases lying between them. CDR3 region: CASSLSQGTYGYTF. CDR3 coding DNA: TGTGCCAGCAGCTTGAGCCAGGGCACCTATGGCTACACCTTC.

The chain employs TRBV6-4 and TRBJ2-6; maybe TRBD1 (5 bases). This CDR3 is 16 amino acids long. CDR1 is MRHNA, CDR2 SNTAGT, per germline. The V and J ends lost 4 bases and 1 base respectively, with 11 bases between them. The CDR3 sequence: CASSGSGMSGANVLTF. CDR3 nucleotides: TGTGCCAGCAGTGGGTCAGGGATGTCTGGGGCCAACGTCCTGACTTTC.

This clone was recorded a few times. This chain links TRBV27 with TRBJ1-1, with 7 bases matching TRBD1. Losses at the gene ends were 5 bases for V and 5 bases for J; bases not matched to a gene: 11. The CDR3 runs to 15 residues. Germline values: CDR1 MNHEY, CDR2 SMNVEV (reference sequence). CDR3 amino acids: CASSTRSSGGTEAFF. DNA of the CDR3: TGTGCCAGCAGTACACGATCGTCAGGGGGTACTGAAGCTTTCTTT.

This clone has more than one count but fewer than ten. The chain employs TRBV5-1 and TRBJ2-1; 7 nucleotides agree with TRBD2. Germline values: CDR1 SGHRS, CDR2 YFSETQ. The CDR3 is made up of 15 amino acids. Losses at the gene ends were 0 bases for V and 4 bases for J; bases not matched to a gene: 4. The CDR3 region has the DNA TGCGCCAGCAGCTTGGAAGCGGGGACTTACAATGAGCAGTTCTTC. Its protein is CASSLEAGTYNEQFF.

This chain links TRBV9 with TRBJ1-2; 7 bases agree with TRBD1. CDR3 length: 16 residues. Germline V gene lookup returns CDR1 SGDLS and CDR2 YYNGEE. The V segment lost 3 bases and the J segment 4 bases; nucleotides outside the gene matches: 12. The CDR3 spells CASSDRPGQPVYGYTF. The DNA of the CDR3 is TGTGCCAGCAGCGACAGGCCGGGACAGCCTGTCTATGGCTACACCTTC.

The chain employs TRBV7-2 and TRBJ1-5; maybe TRBD1 (6 bases). Trimming removed 5 bases from V and 0 bases from J, with 8 bases in between. Germline-derived CDR1 and CDR2 are SGHTA and FQGNSA. The CDR3 consists of 14 residues. CDR3 nucleotide sequence: TGTGCCAGCAGCCCAGGGGTTAGCAATCAGCCCCAGCATTTT. Protein product: CASSPGVSNQPQHF.

CDR3 protein: CASSEPWGLAEAFF. The CDR3, as DNA: TGTGCCAGCAGTGAACCCTGGGGGCTCGCTGAAGCTTTCTTT. The chain links TRBV25-1 to TRBJ1-1; D is perhaps TRBD1 (6 bases). Between the trimmed V and J ends, which lost 2 bases and 6 bases, there was a span of 13 bases. CDR3 length: 14 amino acids. The germline V gene has CDR1 MGHDK and CDR2 SYGVNS.

The gene calls are TRBV15 and TRBJ2-7, with D unresolved. Germline V gives CDR1 LNHNV, CDR2 YYDKDF (reference sequence). This CDR3 has 16 residues. Trimming stripped 5 bases from V and 5 bases from J, with 22 bases between. CDR3 sequence (DNA): TGTGCCACCAGCCAAGCGCCCCAAAAACTTTCCAACGAGCAGTACTTC. It specifies CATSQAPQKLSNEQYF.

The genes are TRBV20-1 and TRBJ1-1; D remains ambiguous. Germline CDR1 is DFQATT and CDR2 is SNEGSKA (reference sequence). The CDR3 has 11 amino acids. Trimming took off 3 bases at V and 8 bases at J, with 10 bases between the two ends. The CDR3 sequence is CSARASWEAFF. The CDR3 DNA is TGCAGTGCTAGGGCCTCGTGGGAAGCTTTCTTT.

The chain combines TRBV11-2 with TRBJ1-4; no clear D gene. The CDR3 contains 16 residues. The germline CDR1 and CDR2 sequences are SGHAT and FQNNGV. Trimming cost V 5 bases and J 7 bases, with 20 bases left between them. The CDR3 bases are TGTGCCAGCAGCCTTCTTACCCGGGAGGGCGGTGAAAAACTGTTTTTT. It specifies CASSLLTREGGEKLFF.

V usage is TRBV9 and J usage is TRBJ2-5; 11 positions match TRBD1. Germline CDR1 is SGDLS and CDR2 is YYNGEE. Unmatched junction bases numbered 8, after V lost 4 bases and J lost 0 bases. The CDR3 length is 17 residues. This CDR3 is CASSIYGTGGHQETQYF. For the CDR3, the DNA is TGTGCCAGCAGCATTTACGGGACAGGGGGTCACCAAGAGACCCAGTACTTC.

The chain joins TRBV19 to TRBJ1-2, with D unresolved. The CDR3 has 14 residues. V shed 3 bases and J shed 4 bases, with 12 bases lying between them. Germline CDR1 is LNHDA and CDR2 is SQIVND (reference sequence). DNA of the CDR3: TGTGCCAGTAGTATGGGTAACAGTCCCTATGGCTACACCTTC. This encodes CASSMGNSPYGYTF.

The chain joins TRBV5-1 to TRBJ2-3; D possibly corresponds to TRBD2 (6 bases). The V gene's germline CDR1 is SGHRS and CDR2 YFSETQ. The CDR3 sequence is 15 residues long. V was cut by 0 bases and J by 5 bases, with 13 bases left in between. In DNA form, the CDR3 reads TGCGCCAGCAGCTTGGAGCTAGCGCAGATAGATACGCAGTATTTT. It yields the protein CASSLELAQIDTQYF.

The chain is built from TRBV7-2 and TRBJ2-3, with 10 bases identical to TRBD1. This CDR3 has 16 amino acids. With V trimmed by 5 bases and J by 4 bases, 9 bases remained unmatched. Germline V gene sequence: CDR1 SGHTA, CDR2 FQGNSA. Here the CDR3 DNA reads TGTGCCAGCAGCATAACTCGGGACAGGGGTTCAGATACGCAGTATTTT. Its translation: CASSITRDRGSDTQYF.